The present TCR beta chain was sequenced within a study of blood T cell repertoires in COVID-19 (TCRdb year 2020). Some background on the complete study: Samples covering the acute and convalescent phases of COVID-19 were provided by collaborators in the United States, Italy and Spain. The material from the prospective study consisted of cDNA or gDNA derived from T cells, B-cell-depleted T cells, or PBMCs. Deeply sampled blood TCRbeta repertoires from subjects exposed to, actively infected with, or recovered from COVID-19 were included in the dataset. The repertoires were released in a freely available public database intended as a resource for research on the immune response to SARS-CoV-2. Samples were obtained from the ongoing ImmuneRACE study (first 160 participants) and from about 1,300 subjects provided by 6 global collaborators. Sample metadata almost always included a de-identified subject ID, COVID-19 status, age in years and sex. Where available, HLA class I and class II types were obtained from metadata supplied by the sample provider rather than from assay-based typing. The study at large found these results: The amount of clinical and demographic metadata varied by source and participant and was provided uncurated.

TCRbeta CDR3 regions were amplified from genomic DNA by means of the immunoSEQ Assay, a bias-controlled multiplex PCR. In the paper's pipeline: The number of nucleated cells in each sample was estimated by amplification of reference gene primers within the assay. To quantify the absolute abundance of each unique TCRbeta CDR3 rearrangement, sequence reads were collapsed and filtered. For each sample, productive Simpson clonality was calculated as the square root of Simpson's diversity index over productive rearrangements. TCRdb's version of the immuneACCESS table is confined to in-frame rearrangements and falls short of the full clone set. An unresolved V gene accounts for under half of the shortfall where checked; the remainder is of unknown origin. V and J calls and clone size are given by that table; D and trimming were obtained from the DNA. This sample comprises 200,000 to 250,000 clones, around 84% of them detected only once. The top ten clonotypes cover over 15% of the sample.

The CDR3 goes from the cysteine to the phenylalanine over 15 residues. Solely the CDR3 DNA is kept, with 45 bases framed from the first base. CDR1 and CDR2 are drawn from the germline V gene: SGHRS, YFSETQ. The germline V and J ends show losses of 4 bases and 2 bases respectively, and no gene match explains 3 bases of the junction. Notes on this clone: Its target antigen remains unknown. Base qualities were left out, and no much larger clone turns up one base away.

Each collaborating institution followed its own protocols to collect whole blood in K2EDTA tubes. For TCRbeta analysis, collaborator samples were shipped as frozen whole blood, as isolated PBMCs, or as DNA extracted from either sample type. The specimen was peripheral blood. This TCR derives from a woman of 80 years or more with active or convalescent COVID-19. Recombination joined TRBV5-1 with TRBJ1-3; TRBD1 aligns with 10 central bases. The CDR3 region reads CASSRGTGAGNTIYF. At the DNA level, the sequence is TGCGCCAGCAGCCGAGGGACAGGGGCTGGAAACACCATATATTTT.